This TCR beta chain was sequenced in a study of T cells in Graves' hyperthyroidism and ophthalmopathy. Study in general: Peripheral blood was acquired at first diagnosis, ahead of any therapy whatsoever.

This clonotype has at least ten counts. Its cognate antigen is unknown. TCR beta CDR3 regions were amplified from RNA. First-round RT-PCR with HTBI primers amplified the TCR CDR3 region. TCRdb reprocessed the multiplex PCR reads with MiXCR, giving one entry per CDR3 protein. The sample holds 450,000 to 600,000 distinct CDR3 sequences, around 20% seen once. Ophthalmopathy patients had Clinical Activity Score at least 3, NOSPECS grade at least 4, duration under 3 months. J was trimmed by 6 bases and V by 7 bases; bases with no gene match: 7. The germline V gene encodes CDR1 SGHAT and CDR2 FQNNGV. The CDR3 runs to 13 residues. General observations from the study: The blood repertoire included most of the expanded thyroid clonotypes above 0.001. Stable hyperthyroidism and ophthalmopathy were separated using 13 V-J signatures.

The rearrangement links TRBV11-2 to TRBJ2-3; TRBD2 aligns across 7 bases. Sequencing was done on a sample of blood. This sequence was found in a man in his forties with Graves' ophthalmopathy. The CDR3: CASKARLADTQYF. In DNA form, the CDR3 reads TGTGCCAGCAAAGCGCGACTAGCCGATACGCAGTATTTT.